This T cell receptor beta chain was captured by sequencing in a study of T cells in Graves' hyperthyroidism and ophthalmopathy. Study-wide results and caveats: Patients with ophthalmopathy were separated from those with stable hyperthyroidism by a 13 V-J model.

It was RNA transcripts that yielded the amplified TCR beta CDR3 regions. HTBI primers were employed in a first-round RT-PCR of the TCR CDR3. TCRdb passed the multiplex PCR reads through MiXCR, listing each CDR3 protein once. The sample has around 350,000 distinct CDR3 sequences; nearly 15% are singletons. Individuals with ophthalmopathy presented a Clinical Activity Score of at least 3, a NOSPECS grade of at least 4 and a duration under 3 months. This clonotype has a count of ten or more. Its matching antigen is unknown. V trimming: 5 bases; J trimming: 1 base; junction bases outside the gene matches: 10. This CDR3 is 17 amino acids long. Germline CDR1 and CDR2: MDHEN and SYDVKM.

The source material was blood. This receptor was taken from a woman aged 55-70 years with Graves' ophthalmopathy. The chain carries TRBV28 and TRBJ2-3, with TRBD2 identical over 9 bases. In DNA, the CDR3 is TGTGCCAGCAGTCCTAGCGGGAAATTACAACGCACAGATACGCAGTATTTT. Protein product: CASSPSGKLQRTDTQYF. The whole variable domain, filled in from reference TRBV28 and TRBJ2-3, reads DVKVTQSSRYLVKRTGEKVFLECVQDMDHENMFWYRQDPGLGLRLIYFSYDVKMKEKGDIPEGYSVSREKKERFSLILESASTNQTSMYLCASSPSGKLQRTDTQYFGPGTRLTVL.